The 22 T cell receptor beta chains presented below share a single source sample, sequenced in a study of CD8 T cells in ankylosing spondylitis. TCRdb reprocessed the 5' RACE reads via MiXCR and lists one record per CDR3 protein. The sample contains roughly 100,000 distinct CDR3 sequences, about 25% of which appear only once. The sample was synovial fluid, either unsorted or a sorted T cell fraction (not recorded which). The source is a male donor with ankylosing spondylitis.

The rearrangement links TRBV5-1 to TRBJ1-1; TRBD1 aligns across 8 bases. After removal of 1 base from V and 1 base from J, the junction contained 3 bases not matched to a gene. Germline V lookup: CDR1 SGHRS, CDR2 YFSETQ. The CDR3 spans 15 residues. The DNA of the CDR3 is TGCGCCAGCAGCTTGTCGGGGACAGGGAACACTGAAGCTTTCTTT. It specifies CASSLSGTGNTEAFF.

The chain links TRBV7-9 to TRBJ2-7; TRBD1 might be the D (5 bases). Between the trimmed V and J ends, which lost 5 bases and 5 bases, there was a span of 7 bases. Germline assignment: CDR1 SEHNR and CDR2 FQNEAQ (reference sequence). The CDR3 covers 11 residues. CDR3 DNA sequence: TGTGCCAGCAGCCTCAGGGACGAGCAGTACTTC. Its protein product is CASSLRDEQYF. The whole variable domain, filled in from reference TRBV7-9 and TRBJ2-7, reads DTGVSQNPRHKITKRGQNVTFRCDPISEHNRLYWYRQTLGQGPEFLTYFQNEAQLEKSRLLSDRFSAERPKGSFSTLEIQRTEQGDSAMYLCASSLRDEQYFGPGTRLTVT.

In its sample, this clonotype was seen many times. V gene TRBV20-1 combines with J gene TRBJ1-5; 7 bases fit TRBD1. CDR1 DFQATT and CDR2 SNEGSKA come from the germline V gene (reference sequence). This CDR3 region has 18 residues. V was pared by 0 bases and J by 1 base, with 12 bases of the junction left unmatched. CDR3 DNA: TGCAGTGCTAGAGATCCTGGTTCCGGCAGGGGGAGCAATCAGCCCCAGCATTTT. This encodes CSARDPGSGRGSNQPQHF.

This chain joins TRBV6-1 and TRBJ2-3; 8 nucleotides line up with TRBD2. With V trimmed by 6 bases and J by 1 base, 6 bases remained unmatched. Looked up from germline, CDR1 is MNHNS and CDR2 is SASEGT. The CDR3 sequence is 15 residues long. The CDR3 loop is CASSPSGSGTDTQYF. CDR3 in DNA: TGTGCCAGCAGCCCCAGCGGGAGCGGCACAGATACGCAGTATTTT.

This clonotype was detected only a few times. The chain uses TRBV20-1 and TRBJ1-4, with unresolved D. The CDR3 has 14 amino acids. Trimming took off 0 bases at V and 0 bases at J, with 5 bases between the two ends. Germline V lookup: CDR1 DFQATT, CDR2 SNEGSKA (reference sequence). CDR3 loop: CSARDPSTNEKLFF. CDR3 coding DNA: TGCAGTGCTAGAGATCCCTCAACTAATGAAAAACTGTTTTTT.

The V and J genes are TRBV7-2 and TRBJ2-3, with 10 bases matching TRBD2. CDR3 size: 15 residues. V gave up 3 bases and J gave up 1 base; unmatched junction bases: 1. The germline V gene has CDR1 SGHTA and CDR2 FQGNSA. Here the CDR3 reads CASSFGTSGTDTQYF. In DNA form, the CDR3 reads TGTGCCAGCAGCTTCGGGACTAGCGGCACAGATACGCAGTATTTT.

This chain uses TRBV5-4 with TRBJ2-5, with unresolved D. The CDR3 has 14 residues. Trimming stripped 0 bases from V and 5 bases from J, with 11 bases between. Germline values: CDR1 SGHNT, CDR2 YYREEE (reference sequence). The chain's CDR3 is CASSLAMGQETQYF. The CDR3, as DNA: TGTGCCAGCAGCTTGGCCATGGGTCAGGAGACCCAGTACTTC.

This clonotype is labeled medium-sized. The chain has TRBV7-9 and TRBJ2-7; 11 positions agree with TRBD2. Germline V gene data show CDR1 as SEHNR and CDR2 as FQNEAQ (reference sequence). With 1 base clipped from V and 5 bases from J, the junction kept 7 bases outside the gene matches. The CDR3 runs to 16 residues. CDR3 bases: TGTGCCAGCAGCTTAGGAGCTAGCGGGAGGAGCAACGAGCAGTACGTC. This encodes CASSLGASGRSNEQYV.

The chain joins TRBV2 to TRBJ1-5; D gene unclear. Germline V CDR1 and CDR2: SNHLY, FYNNEI. This CDR3 spans 14 amino acids. V was cut by 3 bases and J by 4 bases, with 10 bases left in between. The CDR3 is CASSDRGPNQPQHF. Here the CDR3 DNA reads TGTGCCAGCAGTGATCGAGGCCCTAATCAGCCCCAGCATTTT.

This chain connects TRBV20-1 to TRBJ2-1; TRBD2 aligns across 7 bases. With V trimmed by 1 base and J by 4 bases, 16 bases remained unmatched. This CDR3 is built from 18 residues. The germline CDR1 and CDR2 sequences are DFQATT and SNEGSKA (reference sequence). DNA of the CDR3: TGCAGTGCTAGAGGACTAGCCCCAAGTCTTCAAGGTTACAATGAGCAGTTCTTC. Protein sequence: CSARGLAPSLQGYNEQFF.

The CDR3 DNA follows: TGCAGTGCTAGAGATCCCAGGCCAGGGGGCTGGGAGCAGTTCTTC. It yields the protein CSARDPRPGGWEQFF. V gene TRBV20-1 combines with J gene TRBJ2-1; 8 bases are shared with TRBD1. V lost 0 bases, J lost 10 bases, and 11 bases stayed unmatched. CDR1 DFQATT and CDR2 SNEGSKA come from the germline V gene (reference sequence). This CDR3 is built from 15 residues.

This sequence joins TRBV10-3 and TRBJ2-3; D is ambiguous. V lost 5 bases and J lost 0, with 15 bases in between. The CDR3 is 16 residues long. Germline lookup yields CDR1 ENHRY and CDR2 SYGVKD. The CDR3 nucleotides read TGTGCCATCAGTTCCGCGACCGGATCTAGCACAGATACGCAGTATTTT. It codes for CAISSATGSSTDTQYF.

This clonotype was observed many times. The CDR3 here is CSARAELRLDSDDEQFF. CDR3 nucleotide sequence: TGCAGTGCTAGAGCGGAGCTCCGACTGGATAGCGACGATGAGCAGTTCTTC. The chain carries TRBV20-1 and TRBJ2-1, with a tentative D call TRBD2 (5 bases). Germline V gene sequence: CDR1 DFQATT, CDR2 SNEGSKA (reference sequence). This CDR3 comprises 17 residues. V lost 1 base and J lost 8, with 24 bases in between.

This chain uses TRBV11-3 with TRBJ1-1; D remains ambiguous. The length of the CDR3 is 14 residues. Trimming cost V 5 bases and J 2 bases, with 12 bases left between them. From germline, CDR1 is SGHNT and CDR2 YENEEA. The CDR3 nucleotides are TGTGCCAGCAGCCAAAGGAGCAGTAACACTGAAGCTTTCTTT. Translating gives CASSQRSSNTEAFF.

The V gene is TRBV24-1, the J gene TRBJ2-1, with a possible D match to TRBD1 (7 bases). V lost 2 bases to trimming and J lost 5 bases, with 15 bases between them. CDR1 and CDR2 from the germline V gene are KGHDR and SFDVKD. CDR3 length: 16 amino acids. Here the CDR3 reads CATSDSGRGEHNEQFF. The CDR3, as DNA: TGTGCCACCAGTGATTCTGGCAGGGGGGAACACAATGAGCAGTTCTTC.

The chain is built from TRBV10-3 and TRBJ2-7; 7 positions match TRBD1. From germline, CDR1 is ENHRY and CDR2 SYGVKD. The CDR3 spans 13 residues. V gave up 4 bases and J gave up 4 bases; unmatched junction bases: 4. CDR3 nucleotide sequence: TGTGCCATCAGTGCGGTACAGGGGTACGAGCAGTACGTC. Translation gives CAISAVQGYEQYV.

V and J are TRBV7-9 and TRBJ2-3, with 9 positions matching TRBD2. The V gene end was trimmed by 7 bases and the J gene end by 1 base; junction bases not matched to a gene: 3. The germline gives CDR1 SEHNR, CDR2 FQNEAQ (reference sequence). The CDR3 runs 14 residues. The CDR3 protein is CASKRTSGTDTQYF. DNA of the CDR3: TGTGCCAGCAAACGGACTAGCGGCACAGATACGCAGTATTTT.

This clonotype was observed a few times. CDR3 DNA: TGTGCCACCAGCGGGGGGGGTAGCCGAGAGACCCAGTACTTC. Amino acid sequence: CATSGGGSRETQYF. The chain is built from TRBV15 and TRBJ2-5; 7 bases are a match to TRBD2. The CDR3 spans 14 residues. Germline trimming cut 5 bases from V and 4 bases from J; bases unmatched to any gene: 7. CDR1 and CDR2 (germline): LNHNV, YYDKDF (reference sequence).

This chain joins TRBV11-3 and TRBJ2-1, with TRBD2 matching 7 bases. The V gene's germline CDR1 is SGHNT and CDR2 YENEEA. This CDR3 is built from 15 residues. Germline trimming cut 2 bases from V and 5 bases from J; bases unmatched to any gene: 6. The CDR3 loop is CASSLFGTTHNEQFF. DNA for the CDR3: TGTGCCAGCAGCTTATTCGGGACTACCCACAATGAGCAGTTCTTC.

This clonotype was recorded a few times. The chain combines TRBV9 with TRBJ2-1, with no clear D. V dropped 4 bases and J dropped 7 bases, with 9 bases sitting between them. From germline, CDR1 is SGDLS and CDR2 YYNGEE. CDR3 length: 12 residues. DNA for the CDR3: TGTGCCAGCAGCCCCCACGGGAATGAGCAGTTCTTC. It translates to CASSPHGNEQFF.

This clonotype was detected only a few times. This chain joins TRBV5-4 and TRBJ2-1; D is unclear. Germline V lookup: CDR1 SGHNT, CDR2 YYREEE (reference sequence). The CDR3 is 17 amino acids. V was cut by 2 bases and J by 0 bases, with 15 bases left in between. CDR3 nucleotide sequence: TGTGCCAGCAGCTTTGCGGCCCATATCCTCTCCTACAATGAGCAGTTCTTC. Its protein product is CASSFAAHILSYNEQFF. The whole variable domain, filled in from reference TRBV5-4 and TRBJ2-1, reads ETGVTQSPTHLIKTRGQQVTLRCSSQSGHNTVSWYQQALGQGPQFIFQYYREEENGRGNFPPRFSGLQFPNYSSELNVNALELDDSALYLCASSFAAHILSYNEQFFGPGTRLTVL.

The chain combines TRBV2 with TRBJ2-7; 13 nucleotides agree with TRBD2. CDR1 is SNHLY, CDR2 FYNNEI, per germline. The CDR3 is 15 amino acids. Trimming removed 6 bases from V and 2 bases from J; junction bases left unmatched: 4. The CDR3 protein is CASSLGTSGTYEQYF. DNA of the CDR3: TGTGCCAGCAGCCTAGGGACTAGCGGGACCTACGAGCAGTACTTC. Filled out from reference TRBV2 and TRBJ2-7, the complete variable domain reads EPEVTQTPSHQVTQMGQEVILRCVPISNHLYFYWYRQILGQKVEFLVSFYNNEISEKSEIFDDQFSVERPDGSNFTLKIRSTKLEDSAMYFCASSLGTSGTYEQYFGPGTRLTVT.